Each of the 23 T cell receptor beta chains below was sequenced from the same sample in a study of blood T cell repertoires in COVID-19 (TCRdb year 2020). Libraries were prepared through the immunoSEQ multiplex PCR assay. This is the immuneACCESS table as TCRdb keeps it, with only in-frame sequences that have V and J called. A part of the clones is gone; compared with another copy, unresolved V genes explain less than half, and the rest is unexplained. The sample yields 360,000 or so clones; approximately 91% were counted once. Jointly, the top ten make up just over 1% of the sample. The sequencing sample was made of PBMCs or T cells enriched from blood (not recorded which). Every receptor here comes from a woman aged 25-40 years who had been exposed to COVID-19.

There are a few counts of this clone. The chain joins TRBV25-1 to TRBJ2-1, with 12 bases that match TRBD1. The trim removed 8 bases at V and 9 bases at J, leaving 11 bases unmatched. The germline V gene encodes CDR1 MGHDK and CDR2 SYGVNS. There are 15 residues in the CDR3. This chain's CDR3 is CASVRRDRGPFEQFF. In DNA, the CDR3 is TGTGCCAGCGTCCGCCGGGACAGGGGGCCTTTTGAGCAGTTCTTC.

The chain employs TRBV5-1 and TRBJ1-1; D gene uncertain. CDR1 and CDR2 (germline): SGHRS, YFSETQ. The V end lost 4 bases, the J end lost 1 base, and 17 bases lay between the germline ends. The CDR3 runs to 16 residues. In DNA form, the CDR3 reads TGCGCCAGCAGCCCCGGACTCCTCGTGGAGAACACTGAAGCTTTCTTT. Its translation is CASSPGLLVENTEAFF. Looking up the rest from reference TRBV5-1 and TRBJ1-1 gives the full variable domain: KAGVTQTPRYLIKTRGQQVTLSCSPISGHRSVSWYQQTPGQGLQFLFEYFSETQRNKGNFPGRFSGRQFSNSRSEMNVSTLELGDSALYLCASSPGLLVENTEAFFGQGTRLTVV.

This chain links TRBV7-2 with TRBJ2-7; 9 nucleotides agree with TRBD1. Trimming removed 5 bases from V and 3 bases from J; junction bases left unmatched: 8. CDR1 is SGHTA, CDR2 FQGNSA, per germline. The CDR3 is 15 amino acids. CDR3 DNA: TGTGCCAGCAGCCACCAGGGACAGGGCCTCTACGAGCAGTACTTC. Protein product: CASSHQGQGLYEQYF.

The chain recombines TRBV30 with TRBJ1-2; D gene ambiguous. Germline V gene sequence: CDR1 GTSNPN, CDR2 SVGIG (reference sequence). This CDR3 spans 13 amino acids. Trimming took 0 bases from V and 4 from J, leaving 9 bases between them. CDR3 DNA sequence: TGTGCCTGGAGTGTAAACCCGGGCTATGGCTACACCTTC. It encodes CAWSVNPGYGYTF.

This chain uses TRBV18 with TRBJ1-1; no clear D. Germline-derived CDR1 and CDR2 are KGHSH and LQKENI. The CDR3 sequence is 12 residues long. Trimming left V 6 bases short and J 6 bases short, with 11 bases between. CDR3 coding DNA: TGTGCCAGCTCCCCGGTCGGGGCTGAAGCTTTCTTT. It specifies CASSPVGAEAFF.

The CDR3: CASSPQGLNEQFF. As DNA, the CDR3 is TGTGCCAGCTCACCACAGGGACTAAATGAGCAGTTCTTC. This chain joins TRBV18 and TRBJ2-1, with 7 bases aligning to TRBD2. This CDR3 spans 13 amino acids. V lost 1 base, J lost 7 bases, and 1 base stayed unmatched. The germline V gene encodes CDR1 KGHSH and CDR2 LQKENI.

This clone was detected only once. CDR3 loop: CASSFHWSGSGSTDTQYF. For the CDR3, the DNA is TGTGCCAGCAGCTTTCACTGGAGCGGGAGCGGGTCTACAGATACGCAGTATTTT. The J gene is TRBJ2-3, the V gene TRBV11-3, with 8 bases fitting TRBD2. Germline values: CDR1 SGHNT, CDR2 YENEEA. After removal of 3 bases from V and 3 bases from J, the junction contained 14 bases not matched to a gene. The CDR3 totals 18 residues.

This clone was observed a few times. CDR3 region: CASSQDVSGSSYEQYF. In nucleotides, the CDR3 is TGCGCCAGCAGCCAAGATGTGAGCGGAAGCTCCTACGAGCAGTACTTC. V and J are TRBV4-1 and TRBJ2-7, with D possibly TRBD2 on 5 matching bases. Germline CDR1 and CDR2: MGHRA and YSYEKL. This CDR3 contains 16 residues. Trimming shortened V by 0 bases and J by 0 bases, and 12 bases separated the two germline ends.

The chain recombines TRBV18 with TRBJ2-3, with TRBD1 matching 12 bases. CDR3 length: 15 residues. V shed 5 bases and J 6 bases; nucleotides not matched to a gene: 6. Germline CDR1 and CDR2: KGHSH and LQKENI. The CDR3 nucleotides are TGTGCCAGCTCAGCCGGGACAGGGGGCGCGGATACGCAGTATTTT. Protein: CASSAGTGGADTQYF.

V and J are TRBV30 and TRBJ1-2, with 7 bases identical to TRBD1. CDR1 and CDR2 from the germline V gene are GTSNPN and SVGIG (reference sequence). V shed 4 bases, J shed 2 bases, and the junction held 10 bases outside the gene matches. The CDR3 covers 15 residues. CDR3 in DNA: TGTGCCTGGACTCTATCGGCGGACAGGAACTATGGCTACACCTTC. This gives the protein CAWTLSADRNYGYTF.

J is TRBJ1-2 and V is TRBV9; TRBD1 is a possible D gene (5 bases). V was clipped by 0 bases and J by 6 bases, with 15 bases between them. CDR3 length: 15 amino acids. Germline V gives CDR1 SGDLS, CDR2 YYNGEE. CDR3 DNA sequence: TGTGCCAGCAGCGTAGCTCAGGGTGAGGCGGATGGCTACACCTTC. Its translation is CASSVAQGEADGYTF.

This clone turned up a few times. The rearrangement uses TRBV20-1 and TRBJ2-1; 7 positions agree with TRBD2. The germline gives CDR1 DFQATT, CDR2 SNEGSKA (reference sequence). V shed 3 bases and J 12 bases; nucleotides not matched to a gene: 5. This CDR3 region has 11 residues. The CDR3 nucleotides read TGCAGTGCTAGTCAAAGGGAGGGGCAGTTCTTC. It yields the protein CSASQREGQFF.

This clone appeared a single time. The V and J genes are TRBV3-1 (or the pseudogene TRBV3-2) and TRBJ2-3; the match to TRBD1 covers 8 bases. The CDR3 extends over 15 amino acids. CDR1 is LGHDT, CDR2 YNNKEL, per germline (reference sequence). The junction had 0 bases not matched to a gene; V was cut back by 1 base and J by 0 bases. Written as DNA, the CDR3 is TGTGCCAGCAGCCAAGGGACAGGGAGCACAGATACGCAGTATTTT. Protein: CASSQGTGSTDTQYF.

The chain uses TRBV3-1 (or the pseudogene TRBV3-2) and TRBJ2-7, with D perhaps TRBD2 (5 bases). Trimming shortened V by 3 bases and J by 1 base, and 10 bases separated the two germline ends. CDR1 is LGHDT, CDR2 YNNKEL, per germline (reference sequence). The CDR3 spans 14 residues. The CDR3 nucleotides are TGTGCCAGCAGCCAGAAGACGGGGTCCTACGAGCAGTACTTC. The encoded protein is CASSQKTGSYEQYF.

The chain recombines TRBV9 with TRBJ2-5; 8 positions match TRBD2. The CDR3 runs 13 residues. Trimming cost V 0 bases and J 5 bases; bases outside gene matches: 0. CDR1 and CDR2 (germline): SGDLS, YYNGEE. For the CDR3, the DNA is TGTGCCAGCAGCGTAGGACTAGCGGAGACCCAGTACTTC. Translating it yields CASSVGLAETQYF.

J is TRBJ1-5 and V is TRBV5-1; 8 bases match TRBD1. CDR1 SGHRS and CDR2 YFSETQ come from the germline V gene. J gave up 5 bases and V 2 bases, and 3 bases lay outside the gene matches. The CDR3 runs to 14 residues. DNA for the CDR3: TGCGCCAGCAGCTTTGGGACAGGAGATCAGCCCCAGCATTTT. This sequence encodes CASSFGTGDQPQHF. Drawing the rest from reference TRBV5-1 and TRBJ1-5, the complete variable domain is KAGVTQTPRYLIKTRGQQVTLSCSPISGHRSVSWYQQTPGQGLQFLFEYFSETQRNKGNFPGRFSGRQFSNSRSEMNVSTLELGDSALYLCASSFGTGDQPQHFGDGTRLSIL.

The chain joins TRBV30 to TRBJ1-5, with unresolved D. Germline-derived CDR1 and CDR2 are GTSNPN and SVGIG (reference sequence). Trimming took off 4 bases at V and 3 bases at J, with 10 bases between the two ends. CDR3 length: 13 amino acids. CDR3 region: CAWTLGVNQPQHF. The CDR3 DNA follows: TGTGCCTGGACCCTGGGCGTCAATCAGCCCCAGCATTTT. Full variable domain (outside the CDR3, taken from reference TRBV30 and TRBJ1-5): SQTIHQWPATLVQPVGSPLSLECTVEGTSNPNLYWYRQAAGRGLQLLFYSVGIGQISSEVPQNLSASRPQDRQFILSSKKLLLSDSGFYLCAWTLGVNQPQHFGDGTRLSIL.

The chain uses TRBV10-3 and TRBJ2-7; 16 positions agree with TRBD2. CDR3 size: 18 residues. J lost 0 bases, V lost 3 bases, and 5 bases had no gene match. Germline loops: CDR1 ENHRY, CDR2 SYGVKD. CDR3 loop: CAISEPGLAGGPSYEQYF. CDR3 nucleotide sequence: TGTGCCATCAGTGAACCGGGACTAGCGGGAGGGCCCTCCTACGAGCAGTACTTC.

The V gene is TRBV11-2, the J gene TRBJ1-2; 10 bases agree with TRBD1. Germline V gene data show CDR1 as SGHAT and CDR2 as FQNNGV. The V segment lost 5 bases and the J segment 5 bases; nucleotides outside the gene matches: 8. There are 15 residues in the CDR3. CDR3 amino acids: CASSQRQGAQYGYTF. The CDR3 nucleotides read TGTGCCAGCAGCCAACGACAGGGGGCACAATATGGCTACACCTTC.

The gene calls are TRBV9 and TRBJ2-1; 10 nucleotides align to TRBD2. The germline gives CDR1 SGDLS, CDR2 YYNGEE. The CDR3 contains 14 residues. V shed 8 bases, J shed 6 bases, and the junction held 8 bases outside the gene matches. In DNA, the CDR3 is TGTGCCAGGCCCAGGCTAGCGGGAGTCAATGAGCAGTTCTTC. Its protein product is CARPRLAGVNEQFF. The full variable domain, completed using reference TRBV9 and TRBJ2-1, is DSGVTQTPKHLITATGQRVTLRCSPRSGDLSVYWYQQSLDQGLQFLIQYYNGEERAKGNILERFSAQQFPDLHSELNLSSLELGDSALYFCARPRLAGVNEQFFGPGTRLTVL.

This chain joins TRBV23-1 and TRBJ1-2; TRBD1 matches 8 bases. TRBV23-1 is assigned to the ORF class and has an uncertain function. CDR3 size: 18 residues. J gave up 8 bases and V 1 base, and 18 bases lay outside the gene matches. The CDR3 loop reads CASSQFSRTGRRDRGYTF. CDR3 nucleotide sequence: TGCGCCAGCAGTCAATTTTCCCGGACAGGGAGGCGGGATCGGGGCTACACCTTC.

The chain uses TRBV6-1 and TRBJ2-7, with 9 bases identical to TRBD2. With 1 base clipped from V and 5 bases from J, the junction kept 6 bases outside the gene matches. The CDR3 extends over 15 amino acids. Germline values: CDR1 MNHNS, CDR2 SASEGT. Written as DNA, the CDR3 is TGTGCCAGCAGTGAAGACGCGGGAGGGCCTGACGAGCAGTACTTC. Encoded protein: CASSEDAGGPDEQYF.

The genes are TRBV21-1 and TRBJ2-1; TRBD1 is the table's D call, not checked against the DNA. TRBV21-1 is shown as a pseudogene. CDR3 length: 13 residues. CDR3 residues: CASSKGTLLEQFF. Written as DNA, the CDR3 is TGTGCCAGCAGCAAGGGGACACTCCTTGAGCAGTTCTTC.